Each of the 21 T cell receptor beta chains below was sequenced from the same sample in a study of T cell responses to AZD1222 COVID-19 vaccine. Generated by immunoSEQ multiplex PCR, the TCRdb table keeps only in-frame clones and is missing some. This repertoire shows 93,000 or so clones, around 91% found once; its top ten account for about 4.8%. The starting material was peripheral blood, obtained on day 0 of AZD1222 vaccination. The receptors come from an adult in good health.

This clone appeared a few times. This sequence joins TRBV19 and TRBJ2-7, with 7 bases matching TRBD2. Losses at the gene ends were 8 bases for V and 0 bases for J; bases not matched to a gene: 4. There are 13 residues in the CDR3. Germline CDR1 LNHDA, CDR2 SQIVND (reference sequence). Written as DNA, the CDR3 is TGTGCCAGTCCCGGGGGGAGCTCCTACGAGCAGTACTTC. This codes for CASPGGSSYEQYF.

In its sample, this clone was seen once. The chain employs TRBV3-1 (or the pseudogene TRBV3-2) and TRBJ1-2, with D hard to call. There are 13 residues in the CDR3. V lost 1 base to trimming and J lost 8 bases, with 11 bases between them. Germline CDR1 LGHDT, CDR2 YNNKEL (reference sequence). CDR3 bases: TGTGCCAGCAGCCAAGGGGTGGAGAAAGGCTACACCTTC. This gives the protein CASSQGVEKGYTF.

The rearrangement uses TRBV5-1 and TRBJ1-2, with TRBD1 identical over 7 bases. With V trimmed by 4 bases and J by 4 bases, 7 bases remained unmatched. This CDR3 contains 14 residues. CDR1 is SGHRS and CDR2 is YFSETQ in the germline V gene. CDR3 loop: CASSRGTELYGYTF. The CDR3 bases are TGCGCCAGCAGCCGGGGGACAGAACTCTATGGCTACACCTTC.

V gene TRBV21-1 combines with J gene TRBJ2-7; the table's TRBD1 call for D was not verified on the DNA. TRBV21-1 has pseudogene status. This CDR3 is built from 14 residues. CDR3 nucleotides: TGTGCCAGCAGCACCCGGACAGGGCGGAACGAGCAGTACTTC. Protein sequence: CASSTRTGRNEQYF.

The V gene is TRBV19, the J gene TRBJ2-2, with D hard to call. Germline V gene sequence: CDR1 LNHDA, CDR2 SQIVND (reference sequence). V dropped 8 bases and J dropped 5 bases, with 18 bases sitting between them. CDR3 length: 15 amino acids. Written as DNA, the CDR3 is TGTGCCAGTTACACCGACGCCTATAGAACCGGGGAGCTGTTTTTT. Translating it yields CASYTDAYRTGELFF.

This chain joins TRBV30 and TRBJ1-1; 8 nucleotides align to TRBD1. The CDR3 is 11 residues long. J lost 6 bases, V lost 5 bases, and 2 bases had no gene match. CDR1 and CDR2 (germline): GTSNPN, SVGIG (reference sequence). The CDR3 region is CAWDRGAEAFF. CDR3 nucleotide sequence: TGTGCCTGGGACAGGGGAGCTGAAGCTTTCTTT.

This sequence joins TRBV5-6 and TRBJ1-2, with D maybe TRBD1 (6 bases). The CDR3 is 14 residues long. The V gene lost 0 bases and the J gene lost 3 bases, with 9 bases spanning the gap. Germline CDR1 is SGHDT and CDR2 is YYEEEE. The CDR3 here is CASSLGRGDYGYTF. In nucleotides, the CDR3 is TGTGCCAGCAGCTTGGGCAGGGGCGACTATGGCTACACCTTC.

The chain is built from TRBV3-1 (or the pseudogene TRBV3-2) and TRBJ1-5; D is unresolved. The V gene lost 3 bases and the J gene lost 2 bases, with 14 bases spanning the gap. The CDR3 is 16 residues long. The germline V gene has CDR1 LGHDT and CDR2 YNNKEL (reference sequence). CDR3 in amino acids: CASSHPQTHRNQPQHF. CDR3 DNA sequence: TGTGCCAGCAGCCATCCGCAAACCCATCGCAATCAGCCCCAGCATTTT.

The CDR3 loop reads CASRDYPGLAGVETQYF. DNA of the CDR3: TGTGCCAGCAGGGATTATCCGGGACTAGCGGGAGTAGAGACCCAGTACTTC. The rearrangement uses TRBV2 and TRBJ2-5, with TRBD2 matching over 14 bases. Germline V gene data show CDR1 as SNHLY and CDR2 as FYNNEI. V lost 6 bases and J lost 4; bases outside the gene matches: 10. The CDR3 extends over 17 amino acids. Full variable domain (missing parts from reference TRBV2 and TRBJ2-5): EPEVTQTPSHQVTQMGQEVILRCVPISNHLYFYWYRQILGQKVEFLVSFYNNEISEKSEIFDDQFSVERPDGSNFTLKIRSTKLEDSAMYFCASRDYPGLAGVETQYFGPGTRLLVL.

The chain carries TRBV29-1 and TRBJ1-2; 8 nucleotides match TRBD1. Unmatched junction bases numbered 5, after V lost 0 bases and J lost 2 bases. Germline V CDR1 and CDR2: SQVTM, ANQGSEA. The CDR3 spans 15 residues. As DNA, the CDR3 is TGCAGCGTTGAAGAAATTAACAGGGGGAACTATGGCTACACCTTC. It is translated as CSVEEINRGNYGYTF.

This clone appeared a few times. This sequence joins TRBV30 and TRBJ1-3; no firm D call. Germline V gives CDR1 GTSNPN, CDR2 SVGIG (reference sequence). V lost 4 bases and J 4 bases, leaving 11 bases between the germline ends. The CDR3 contains 13 residues. As DNA, the CDR3 is TGTGCCTGGACCGAGCAGTGGGGAAACACCATATATTTT. Its translation is CAWTEQWGNTIYF.

This sequence joins TRBV30 and TRBJ1-2, with D hard to call. The germline V gene has CDR1 GTSNPN and CDR2 SVGIG (reference sequence). Trimming removed 2 bases at V and 2 bases at J, with 3 bases between. This CDR3 region has 11 residues. This chain's CDR3 is CAWSSNYGYTF. The CDR3 region has the DNA TGTGCCTGGAGTTCAAACTATGGCTACACCTTC. Looking up the rest from reference TRBV30 and TRBJ1-2 gives the full variable domain: SQTIHQWPATLVQPVGSPLSLECTVEGTSNPNLYWYRQAAGRGLQLLFYSVGIGQISSEVPQNLSASRPQDRQFILSSKKLLLSDSGFYLCAWSSNYGYTFGSGTRLTVV.

V gene TRBV12-5 combines with J gene TRBJ1-1; no reliable D call. Between the trimmed V and J ends, which lost 7 bases and 0 bases, there was a span of 9 bases. The germline V gene has CDR1 LGHNT and CDR2 FRNRAP. The CDR3 runs to 13 residues. This chain's CDR3 is CASALSLNTEAFF. CDR3 nucleotide sequence: TGTGCTAGTGCCCTATCTTTGAACACTGAAGCTTTCTTT. Full variable domain (remainder filled in from reference TRBV12-5 and TRBJ1-1): DARVTQTPRHKVTEMGQEVTMRCQPILGHNTVFWYRQTMMQGLELLAYFRNRAPLDDSGMPKDRFSAEMPDATLATLKIQPSEPRDSAVYFCASALSLNTEAFFGQGTRLTVV.

This clone occurred once. The CDR3 loop reads CASSSLGWTEAFF. CDR3 DNA: TGTGCCAGTAGTAGCCTCGGGTGGACTGAAGCTTTCTTT. The genes are TRBV19 and TRBJ1-1, with no clear D. Trimming cost V 4 bases and J 5 bases, with 11 bases left between them. This CDR3 region has 13 residues. The germline V gene has CDR1 LNHDA and CDR2 SQIVND (reference sequence).

This rearrangement joins TRBV6-1 to TRBJ1-2; tentative D call: TRBD1 (6 bases). Trimming stripped 7 bases from V and 4 bases from J, with 22 bases between. The CDR3 has 16 residues. Germline values: CDR1 MNHNS, CDR2 SASEGT. CDR3 loop: CASTEESDRTFYGYTF. Written as DNA, the CDR3 is TGTGCCAGCACTGAGGAGTCTGACAGGACCTTCTATGGCTACACCTTC.

The J gene is TRBJ1-2, the V gene TRBV19; D is undetermined. Trimming took 7 bases from V and 3 from J, leaving 3 bases between them. The CDR3 runs to 10 residues. From germline, CDR1 is LNHDA and CDR2 SQIVND (reference sequence). The CDR3 region is CASKDYGYTF. CDR3 coding DNA: TGTGCCAGTAAGGACTATGGCTACACCTTC.

This chain connects TRBV7-9 to TRBJ1-2; 7 bases are shared with TRBD1. This CDR3 has 17 residues. With V trimmed by 5 bases and J by 4 bases, 16 bases remained unmatched. Germline CDR1 SEHNR, CDR2 FQNEAQ (reference sequence). The CDR3 DNA is TGTGCCAGCAGCCCGCCCCGGGACAGCCCGGAGGGCTATGGCTACACCTTC. It translates to CASSPPRDSPEGYGYTF.

This clone was observed a single time. The genes are TRBV6-5 and TRBJ2-3, with a weak D call TRBD1 (5 bases). V was trimmed by 8 bases and J by 1 base, leaving 16 bases between them. The CDR3 loop spans 15 amino acids. Germline V gives CDR1 MNHEY, CDR2 SVGAGI. The CDR3: CASRQGGGGTDTQYF. CDR3 nucleotide sequence: TGTGCCAGCCGCCAGGGTGGTGGGGGCACAGATACGCAGTATTTT.

This chain links TRBV9 with TRBJ2-3, with 7 bases fitting TRBD2. The germline gives CDR1 SGDLS, CDR2 YYNGEE. The V segment lost 4 bases and the J segment 1 base; nucleotides outside the gene matches: 6. This CDR3 is built from 15 residues. The CDR3 loop reads CASSRLARGTDTQYF. CDR3 DNA: TGTGCCAGCAGCCGACTAGCCAGGGGCACAGATACGCAGTATTTT.

This clone occurred a few times. V is TRBV7-8 and J is TRBJ2-3; D may be TRBD1 (6 bases). Looked up from germline, CDR1 is SGHVS and CDR2 is FQNEAQ. V gave up 2 bases and J gave up 2 bases, with 14 bases separating them. CDR3 length: 16 amino acids. DNA for the CDR3: TGTGCCAGCAGCTTAAGGGTGGGGGCCTACACAGATACGCAGTATTTT. Translated, it gives CASSLRVGAYTDTQYF. Full variable domain (outside the CDR3, taken from reference TRBV7-8 and TRBJ2-3): GAGVSQSPRYKVAKRGQDVALRCDPISGHVSLFWYQQALGQGPEFLTYFQNEAQLDKSGLPSDRFFAERPEGSVSTLKIQRTQQEDSAVYLCASSLRVGAYTDTQYFGPGTRLTVL.

This chain uses TRBV5-5 with TRBJ2-5; 10 bases line up with TRBD1. From germline, CDR1 is SGHKS and CDR2 YYEKEE (reference sequence). With 3 bases clipped from V and 0 bases from J, the junction kept 2 bases outside the gene matches. This CDR3 has 15 amino acids. The CDR3 spells CASSWGQGYQETQYF. CDR3 nucleotides: TGTGCCAGCAGCTGGGGACAGGGGTACCAAGAGACCCAGTACTTC.